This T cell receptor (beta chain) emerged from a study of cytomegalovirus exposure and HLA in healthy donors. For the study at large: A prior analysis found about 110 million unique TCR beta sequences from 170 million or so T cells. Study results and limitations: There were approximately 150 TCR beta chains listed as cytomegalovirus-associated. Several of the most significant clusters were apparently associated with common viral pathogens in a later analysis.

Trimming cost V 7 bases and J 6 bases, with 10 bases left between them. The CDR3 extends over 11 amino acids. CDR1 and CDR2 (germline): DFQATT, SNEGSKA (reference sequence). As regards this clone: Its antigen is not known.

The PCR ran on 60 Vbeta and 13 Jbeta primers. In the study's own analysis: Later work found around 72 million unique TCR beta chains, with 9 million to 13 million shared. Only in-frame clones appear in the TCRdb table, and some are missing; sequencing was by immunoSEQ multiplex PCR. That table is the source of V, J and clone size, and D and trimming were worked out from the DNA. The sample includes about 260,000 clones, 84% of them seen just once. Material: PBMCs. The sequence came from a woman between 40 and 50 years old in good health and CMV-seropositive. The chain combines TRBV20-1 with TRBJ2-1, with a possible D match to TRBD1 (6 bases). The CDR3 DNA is TGCAGTGTCCCCAGGGGCAATGAGCAGTTCTTC. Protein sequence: CSVPRGNEQFF.